Listed below are T cell receptor beta chains from one sample, sequenced in a study of early T cells in non-severe SARS-CoV-2 infection. One entry per CDR3 protein results from TCRdb running MiXCR on the 5' RACE reads. The table includes 65,000 to 90,000 distinct CDR3 sequences, roughly an eighth detected once. The source material was whole blood. These receptors all stem from an adult who was a healthcare worker with PCR-confirmed SARS-CoV-2 infection or an uninfected control (not recorded which). CDR3s include the opening cysteine and the closing phenylalanine or tryptophan. D genes are given only for firm matches. Clone size is given for some rows only: seen once, a few or many times, or a class if the clone is expanded.

many	TRBV7-2	.	TRBJ2-1	TGTGCCAGCAGCTCCCCTCCGGGGGATTGGGGCAAGCAGTTCTTC	CASSSPPGDWGKQFF
few	TRBV6-1	.	TRBJ1-1	TGTGCCAGCAGTTATGGGTCGTACACTGAAGCTTTCTTT	CASSYGSYTEAFF
.	TRBV7-8	.	TRBJ1-5	TGTGCCAGCAGCTCCCTAGGAGGCAATCAGCCCCAGCATTTT	CASSSLGGNQPQHF
few	TRBV11-2	.	TRBJ2-3	TGTGCCAGCAGCTTAGCTGGGCAGGGCGCAGATACGCAGTATTTT	CASSLAGQGADTQYF
.	TRBV24-1	TRBD2	TRBJ2-3	TGTGCCACCAGTGATATCTCAGCGGGAGCGGTCACAGATACGCAGTATTTT	CATSDISAGAVTDTQYF
many	TRBV7-2	.	TRBJ2-5	TGTGCCAGCAGCACCGGGACTGGACAAGAGACCCAGTACTTC	CASSTGTGQETQYF
many	TRBV3-1	.	TRBJ2-2	TGTGCCAGCAGCCCCTCAACCCAGGGTGGCACCGGGGAGCTGTTTTTT	CASSPSTQGGTGELFF
few	TRBV5-1	.	TRBJ1-1	TGCGCCAGCAGCTTGGACGTCAGGGGCACTGAAGCTTTCTTT	CASSLDVRGTEAFF
.	TRBV6-2/TRBV6-3	.	TRBJ2-3	TGTGCCAGCAGGAGAACGACAGGCGGGGCAGATACGCAGTATTTT	CASRRTTGGADTQYF
many	TRBV15	.	TRBJ1-2	TGTGCCACCAGCAGGTCGGGGGAACATGGCTACACCTTC	CATSRSGEHGYTF
many	TRBV12-3/TRBV12-4	.	TRBJ1-6	TGTGCCAGCATGCGTAAGGGGAATAGTTCACCCCTCCACTTT	CASMRKGNSSPLHF
.	TRBV11-2	.	TRBJ2-5	TGTGCCAGCAGCCCGGGACTGATCTTCGGGGAGACCCAGTACTTC	CASSPGLIFGETQYF
few	TRBV19	TRBD2	TRBJ2-3	TGTGCCAGTAGTATAATCCTAGCGGGAGGACCCACAGATACGCAGTATTTT	CASSIILAGGPTDTQYF
few	TRBV10-2	.	TRBJ1-1	TGCGCCAGCGAATGGGACGGGAAGAACACTGAAGCTTTCTTT	CASEWDGKNTEAFF
few	TRBV20-1	.	TRBJ2-3	TGCGGCGGGGTCCAGCCGATCACAGATACGCAGTATTTT	CGGVQPITDTQYF
few	TRBV4-2	TRBD1	TRBJ2-2	TGTGCCAGCAGCCTCCCCCTGGGACAGGGGAACACCGGGGAGCTGTTTTTT	CASSLPLGQGNTGELFF
.	TRBV20-1	.	TRBJ2-3	TGCAGTGCTAGCTTAGAAAGGGATACGCAGTATTTT	CSASLERDTQYF
.	TRBV6-2/TRBV6-3	.	TRBJ2-7	TGTGCCAGCAGTTACTCCGCCCAAGCCTACGAGCAGTACTTC	CASSYSAQAYEQYF
.	TRBV3-1	.	TRBJ2-2	TGTGCCAGCTGGACCCCGAACACCGGGGAGCTGTTTTTT	CASWTPNTGELFF
many	TRBV11-2	.	TRBJ1-2	TGTGCCAGCAGCTTAGAACCGGGGATCGCGAGGGCTAACTATGGCTACACCTTC	CASSLEPGIARANYGYTF
many	TRBV7-3	TRBD1	TRBJ1-2	TGTGCCAGCAGCCCGGGACAGGGGAAAGGCTACACCTTC	CASSPGQGKGYTF
many	TRBV2	.	TRBJ2-6	TGTGCCAGCAAGAGACTAATCTCTGGGGCCAACGTCCTGACTTTC	CASKRLISGANVLTF
few	TRBV5-5	.	TRBJ2-2	TGTGCCAGCAGCTTGGGCGGTAACACCGGGGAGCTGTTTTTT	CASSLGGNTGELFF
.	TRBV6-6	.	TRBJ2-1	TGTGCCAGCAGTTACTCGATGGGGATTGGGGGGAGGAAGGATGAGCAGTTCTTC	CASSYSMGIGGRKDEQFF
few	TRBV6-2/TRBV6-3	.	TRBJ1-1	TGTGCCAGCAGTCCCGGGGGCTTTGTGAACACTGAAGCTTTCTTT	CASSPGGFVNTEAFF
few	TRBV5-4	.	TRBJ2-5	TGTGCCAGCAGGAAGGACCCGGAAAGGAGAGAGACCCAGTACTTC	CASRKDPERRETQYF